This record covers a single T cell receptor (beta chain). Per germline, CDR1 MNHEY and CDR2 SVGAGI. There are 14 residues in the CDR3. V gave up 4 bases and J gave up 5 bases; unmatched junction bases: 3. In the study's own analysis: Amplifying reference gene primers gave estimates of nucleated cell counts. Sequencing used immunoSEQ multiplex PCR; TCRdb keeps in-frame clones, though not all of them. V and J calls and clone size are copied from that table; D and trimming were computed from the DNA. The repertoire has about 90,000 clones, 87% of them found once; the top ten carry about 16%. This sample is part of a study of blood T cell repertoires in COVID-19. The overall study: The origin of the acute and convalescent COVID-19 samples was the United States, Italy and Spain. Sources were T cells, B-cell-depleted T cells, or PBMCs; the material itself was cDNA or gDNA.

The sample comprised peripheral blood. J is TRBJ2-2 and V is TRBV6-5, with 8 nucleotides matching TRBD1. The TCR sequence derives from a male donor with acute or convalescent COVID-19. CDR3 nucleotides: TGTGCCAGCAGTTTACAGGGGGGAACCGGGGAGCTGTTTTTT. Translated, it gives CASSLQGGTGELFF.